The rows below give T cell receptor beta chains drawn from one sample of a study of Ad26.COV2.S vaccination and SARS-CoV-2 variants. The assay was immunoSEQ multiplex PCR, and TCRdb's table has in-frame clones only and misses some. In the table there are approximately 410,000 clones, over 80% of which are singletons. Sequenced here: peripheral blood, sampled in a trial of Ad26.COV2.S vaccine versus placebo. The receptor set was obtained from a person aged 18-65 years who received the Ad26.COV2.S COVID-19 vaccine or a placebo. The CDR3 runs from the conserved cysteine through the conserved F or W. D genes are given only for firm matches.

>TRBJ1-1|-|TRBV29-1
TGCAGCGTTGAGAGGGGCCTGGACACTGAAGCTTTCTTT
CSVERGLDTEAFF
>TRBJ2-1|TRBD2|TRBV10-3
TGTGCCACTAAACTAGCGGGGGGGCAGAATGAGCAGTTCTTC
CATKLAGGQNEQFF
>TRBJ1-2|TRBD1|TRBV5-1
TGCGCCAGCGGTCTTCTTGATGGGACAGCTAACTATGGCTACACCTTC
CASGLLDGTANYGYTF
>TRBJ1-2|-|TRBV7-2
TGTGCCAGCAGCTCCCGCGGGGGGGTCCGCGATGGCTACACCTTC
CASSSRGGVRDGYTF
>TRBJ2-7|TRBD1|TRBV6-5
TGTGCCAGCAGTTACGGGACAGGGTCGCGGGAGCAGTACTTC
CASSYGTGSREQYF
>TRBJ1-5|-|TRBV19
TGTGCCAGTAGTATAGGGCCGAGAGAGGGCAGGGGCAAACAGCCCCAGCATTTT
CASSIGPREGRGKQPQHF
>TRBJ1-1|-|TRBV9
TGTGCCAGCAGGGGCAGAGGGAACACTGAAGCTTTCTTT
CASRGRGNTEAFF
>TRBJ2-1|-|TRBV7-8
TGTGCCAGCAGCCTACTAGTCAATGAGCAGTTCTTC
CASSLLVNEQFF
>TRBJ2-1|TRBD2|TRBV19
TGTGCCAGTAGTAAGACCTCGGCGGGGGGGCAGGATGAGCAGTTCTTC
CASSKTSAGGQDEQFF
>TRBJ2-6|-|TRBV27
TGTGCCAGCAGTTTTGCGGGGGCGTCTGGGGCCAACGTCCTGACTTTC
CASSFAGASGANVLTF